Shown below are 27 T cell receptor beta chains from a single sample sequenced in a study of type 1 regulatory T cells. TCRdb re-called the reads through MiXCR, storing one row per CDR3 protein. There are some 89,000 distinct CDR3 sequences in the sample; less than 40% occur only once, and 2.2% lies in the top ten. The sample was CD4+ T cells, either the whole sample or a sorted fraction (not recorded which). The receptor set was obtained from a human donor in good health.

V is TRBV9 and J is TRBJ2-2; 7 bases line up with TRBD1. CDR1 is SGDLS and CDR2 is YYNGEE in the germline V gene. V lost 4 bases and J lost 6; bases outside the gene matches: 6. The CDR3 extends over 14 amino acids. CDR3 protein: CASSPQTGPGELFF. The CDR3 DNA is TGTGCCAGCAGCCCTCAGACAGGGCCCGGGGAGCTGTTTTTT.

This clonotype was counted between two and nine times. One end of the junction varies from germline; a read error may be responsible. V usage is TRBV23-1 and J usage is TRBJ1-4, with no clear D. TRBV23-1 is sorted into the ORF group, with uncertain function. This CDR3 has 20 amino acids. The DNA for the CDR3 is TGCGCCAGCAGCCAATCTCAACAGAAGAACCTCCTAGGATATAATGAAAAACTGTTTTTT. It yields the protein CASSQSQQKNLLGYNEKLFF.

This chain joins TRBV15 and TRBJ1-2; D gene unclear. V was clipped by 1 base and J by 8 bases, with 14 bases between them. The CDR3 consists of 14 residues. CDR1 is LNHNV and CDR2 is YYDKDF in the germline V gene (reference sequence). This CDR3 is CATSRVGRFGGYTF. DNA for the CDR3: TGTGCCACCAGCAGAGTTGGCAGGTTCGGCGGCTACACCTTC.

The rearrangement joins TRBV6-2 or TRBV6-3 to TRBJ2-7, with 9 bases identical to TRBD2. CDR3 size: 17 residues. Germline values: CDR1 MNHEY, CDR2 SVGEGT. The junction had 19 bases not matched to a gene; V was cut back by 7 bases and J by 6 bases. This CDR3 reads CASTYDGIAGAWGEQYF. DNA for the CDR3: TGTGCCAGCACCTACGACGGGATAGCGGGAGCCTGGGGCGAGCAGTACTTC.

V and J are TRBV20-1 and TRBJ2-7; unclear D gene. CDR1 and CDR2 from the germline V gene are DFQATT and SNEGSKA (reference sequence). CDR3 length: 13 amino acids. V lost 0 bases to trimming and J lost 5 bases, with 11 bases between them. The DNA for the CDR3 is TGCAGTGCTAGAGATTTCGATCTAAACGAGCAGTACTTC. Encoded protein: CSARDFDLNEQYF.

This clonotype was counted a few times. The gene calls are TRBV5-1 and TRBJ1-2; 7 positions agree with TRBD1. J was trimmed by 5 bases and V by 0 bases; bases with no gene match: 7. This CDR3 has 15 amino acids. Germline CDR1 and CDR2: SGHRS and YFSETQ. CDR3 DNA sequence: TGCGCCAGCAGCTTGGCTCGACAGGGCGATTATGGCTACACCTTC. It is translated as CASSLARQGDYGYTF.

The chain employs TRBV28 and TRBJ2-7, with TRBD2 as a possible D gene (5 bases). The V and J ends lost 7 bases and 2 bases respectively, with 15 bases between them. The CDR3 consists of 14 residues. CDR1 and CDR2 (germline): MDHEN, SYDVKM. This chain's CDR3 is CASTLRVDPYEQYF. The CDR3 DNA sequence: TGTGCCAGCACGCTGAGGGTTGATCCCTACGAGCAGTACTTC. Full variable domain (remainder filled in from reference TRBV28 and TRBJ2-7): DVKVTQSSRYLVKRTGEKVFLECVQDMDHENMFWYRQDPGLGLRLIYFSYDVKMKEKGDIPEGYSVSREKKERFSLILESASTNQTSMYLCASTLRVDPYEQYFGPGTRLTVT.

The rearrangement joins TRBV25-1 to TRBJ2-2; 12 bases line up with TRBD1. The J segment lost 6 bases and the V segment lost 3 bases, leaving 5 bases of the junction unmatched. CDR3 length equals 16 residues. Germline V gene data show CDR1 as MGHDK and CDR2 as SYGVNS. In nucleotides, the CDR3 is TGTGCCAGCAGTGACCCGGGACAGGGGGCGGCCGGGGAGCTGTTTTTT. The encoded protein is CASSDPGQGAAGELFF.

This clonotype turned up a few times. The CDR3 nucleotides read TGCAGCGTTGAAACTAGCGGGAGGCTCGGGGCCGGGGAGCTGTTTTTT. Amino acids: CSVETSGRLGAGELFF. The chain recombines TRBV29-1 with TRBJ2-2; 12 bases map to TRBD2. Germline CDR1 reads SQVTM; CDR2 reads ANQGSEA. The length of the CDR3 is 16 residues. The junction had 7 bases not matched to a gene; V was cut back by 2 bases and J by 6 bases.

Only a few counts were recorded for this clonotype. The chain employs TRBV20-1 and TRBJ2-5; 8 positions match TRBD1. Trimming removed 6 bases from V and 5 bases from J; junction bases left unmatched: 11. Germline lookup yields CDR1 DFQATT and CDR2 SNEGSKA (reference sequence). The CDR3 extends over 14 amino acids. In DNA, the CDR3 is TGCAGTGCGACCTCCGGGACAGGCGCCGAGACCCAGTACTTC. Translation gives CSATSGTGAETQYF.

This clonotype showed up just a few times. The rearrangement links TRBV10-3 to TRBJ2-3, with D perhaps matching TRBD2 (6 bases). CDR3 length equals 14 residues. V shed 3 bases and J shed 1 base, with 8 bases lying between them. Germline CDR1 ENHRY, CDR2 SYGVKD. The CDR3 DNA sequence: TGTGCCATCAGTGAAGAGCGGGGCACAGATACGCAGTATTTT. The encoded protein is CAISEERGTDTQYF.

This clonotype has at least ten counts. The V gene is TRBV5-1, the J gene TRBJ2-5; 10 nucleotides agree with TRBD2. With V trimmed by 0 bases and J by 4 bases, 6 bases remained unmatched. CDR3 length: 16 amino acids. Germline V gene data show CDR1 as SGHRS and CDR2 as YFSETQ. The CDR3 reads CASSLDSGRAGETQYF. The CDR3 nucleotides read TGCGCCAGCAGCTTGGACAGCGGGAGGGCCGGAGAGACCCAGTACTTC.

This clonotype came up a few times. This rearrangement joins TRBV28 to TRBJ2-7, with D perhaps assigned TRBD1 or TRBD2 (5 bases each). Germline V gene data show CDR1 as MDHEN and CDR2 as SYDVKM. Trimming removed 5 bases from V and 7 bases from J, with 21 bases in between. This CDR3 comprises 15 residues. The CDR3 loop is CASSIPGPPLGEQYF. The CDR3, as DNA: TGTGCCAGCAGTATACCGGGACCACCATTGGGAGAGCAGTACTTC. The variable domain in full, with the rest retrieved from reference TRBV28 and TRBJ2-7, is DVKVTQSSRYLVKRTGEKVFLECVQDMDHENMFWYRQDPGLGLRLIYFSYDVKMKEKGDIPEGYSVSREKKERFSLILESASTNQTSMYLCASSIPGPPLGEQYFGPGTRLTVT.

This clonotype occurred a few times. V is TRBV5-1 and J is TRBJ1-1; D is perhaps TRBD1 (5 bases). CDR1 is SGHRS, CDR2 YFSETQ, per germline. This CDR3 comprises 15 residues. Trimming took off 7 bases at V and 6 bases at J, with 22 bases between the two ends. The CDR3 loop is CASSKGPASGPEAFF. Written as DNA, the CDR3 is TGCGCCAGCTCGAAGGGGCCGGCCTCTGGCCCTGAAGCTTTCTTT.

The V call is TRBV2, the J call TRBJ1-4; a possible D gene is TRBD1 (5 bases). CDR1 is SNHLY and CDR2 is FYNNEI in the germline V gene. This CDR3 has 15 residues. V dropped 7 bases and J dropped 8 bases, with 20 bases sitting between them. The CDR3 reads CASKLGSGRREKLFF. The CDR3 DNA reads TGTGCCAGCAAGCTCGGGTCAGGGAGACGCGAAAAACTGTTTTTT.

The chain couples TRBV7-2 to TRBJ2-2, with D possibly TRBD1 on 5 matching bases. The ends were cut back, 2 bases at V and 1 base at J, with 8 bases in the middle. This CDR3 is built from 15 residues. The germline V gene has CDR1 SGHTA and CDR2 FQGNSA. The CDR3 DNA sequence: TGTGCCAGCAGCTTATCGACAGTGAACACCGGGGAGCTGTTTTTT. Its protein is CASSLSTVNTGELFF. The full variable domain, its missing parts supplied by reference TRBV7-2 and TRBJ2-2, is GAGVSQSPSNKVTEKGKDVELRCDPISGHTALYWYRQSLGQGLEFLIYFQGNSAPDKSGLPSDRFSAERTGGSVSTLTIQRTQQEDSAVYLCASSLSTVNTGELFFGEGSRLTVL.

The chain is built from TRBV14 and TRBJ2-2; TRBD2 matches 10 bases. In germline, CDR1 is SGHDN, CDR2 FVKESK. J was trimmed by 9 bases and V by 6 bases; bases with no gene match: 13. The CDR3 is made up of 16 amino acids. The DNA of the CDR3 is TGTGCCAGCAGATCGACTTCGAGCGGGAGGGCTAGGGAGCTGTTTTTT. It translates to CASRSTSSGRARELFF.

There are many counts of this clonotype. V is TRBV6-5 and J is TRBJ1-1, with 10 bases that match TRBD1. J lost 1 base, V lost 4 bases, and 3 bases had no gene match. The CDR3 extends over 15 amino acids. Germline V gene sequence: CDR1 MNHEY, CDR2 SVGAGI. The CDR3 region has the DNA TGTGCCAGCAGTTCCCGGACAGGGGGGAACACTGAAGCTTTCTTT. This gives the protein CASSSRTGGNTEAFF.

This clonotype appeared a few times. V and J are TRBV5-1 and TRBJ2-7; D is possibly TRBD1 (5 bases). Trimming removed 0 bases from V and 2 bases from J, with 12 bases in between. CDR3 size: 15 residues. Germline CDR1 reads SGHRS; CDR2 reads YFSETQ. CDR3 protein: CASSLAVGVTYEQYF. The CDR3 DNA follows: TGCGCCAGCAGCTTGGCCGTAGGGGTTACCTACGAGCAGTACTTC.

This clonotype was seen more than once but under ten times. CDR3 sequence: CASSLDRVVDEQYF. CDR3 bases: TGTGCCAGCAGTTTGGACAGGGTAGTCGACGAGCAGTACTTC. The V gene is TRBV12-3 or TRBV12-4, the J gene TRBJ2-7; TRBD1 matches at 8 bases. This CDR3 region has 14 residues. The V segment lost 3 bases and the J segment 5 bases; nucleotides outside the gene matches: 6.

CDR3 in DNA: TGTGCCAGCAGTGGTTCAGGGTTGCTAGGGGGCAATCAGCCCCAGCATTTT. Amino acids: CASSGSGLLGGNQPQHF. The rearrangement joins TRBV28 to TRBJ1-5, with a possible D match to TRBD1 (5 bases). V was clipped by 5 bases and J by 2 bases, with 19 bases between them. The CDR3 runs 17 residues. Germline lookup yields CDR1 MDHEN and CDR2 SYDVKM. Full variable domain (missing parts from reference TRBV28 and TRBJ1-5): DVKVTQSSRYLVKRTGEKVFLECVQDMDHENMFWYRQDPGLGLRLIYFSYDVKMKEKGDIPEGYSVSREKKERFSLILESASTNQTSMYLCASSGSGLLGGNQPQHFGDGTRLSIL.

The rearrangement uses TRBV5-1 and TRBJ2-1; 7 nucleotides match TRBD1. Losses at the gene ends were 2 bases for V and 7 bases for J; bases not matched to a gene: 9. The CDR3 is made up of 15 amino acids. Germline V gene lookup returns CDR1 SGHRS and CDR2 YFSETQ. CDR3: CASSLGTDRSNEQFF. CDR3 DNA sequence: TGCGCCAGCAGCTTAGGGACAGATCGGTCGAATGAGCAGTTCTTC.

This clonotype has a count of ten or more. J is TRBJ1-2 and V is TRBV6-2 or TRBV6-3; D is possibly TRBD1 (6 bases). The CDR3 is 13 residues long. Per germline, CDR1 MNHEY and CDR2 SVGEGT. V shed 4 bases and J shed 4 bases, with 10 bases lying between them. For the CDR3, the DNA is TGTGCCAGCAGTTCGAGACAGGTCTATGGCTACACCTTC. It translates to CASSSRQVYGYTF.

The chain employs TRBV5-4 and TRBJ2-7; 14 nucleotides match TRBD2. The CDR3 has 16 residues. Germline V lookup: CDR1 SGHNT, CDR2 YYREEE (reference sequence). The V segment lost 3 bases and the J segment 4 bases; nucleotides outside the gene matches: 6. The CDR3, as DNA: TGTGCCAGCAGCTCGGGACTAGCGGGAGTAAGGTACGAGCAGTACTTC. Translating gives CASSSGLAGVRYEQYF.

The J gene is TRBJ2-3, the V gene TRBV7-2; the match to TRBD2 covers 9 bases. J was trimmed by 6 bases and V by 3 bases; bases with no gene match: 10. The CDR3 consists of 16 residues. Germline V gene lookup returns CDR1 SGHTA and CDR2 FQGNSA. CDR3 sequence (DNA): TGTGCCAGCAGCTTCCCCGGGACTAGCACAAGGGATACGCAGTATTTT. It translates to CASSFPGTSTRDTQYF.

This clonotype was counted a single time. The V gene is TRBV15, the J gene TRBJ1-2; 8 bases fit TRBD1. The V and J ends lost 3 bases and 8 bases, in that order; junction bases with no gene match: 11. Germline V CDR1 and CDR2: LNHNV, YYDKDF (reference sequence). The CDR3 sequence is 15 residues long. Written as DNA, the CDR3 is TGTGCCACCAGCAGCCACCCCGGGACAGGTCACGGCTACACCTTC. Amino acids: CATSSHPGTGHGYTF.

This clonotype occurred a few times. V is TRBV19 and J is TRBJ2-7; D might be TRBD1 or TRBD2, each matching 6 bases. Trimming took off 5 bases at V and 2 bases at J, with 19 bases between the two ends. The CDR3 contains 16 residues. Germline V gene data show CDR1 as LNHDA and CDR2 as SQIVND (reference sequence). This CDR3 reads CASSLTGDITTYEQYF. CDR3 nucleotide sequence: TGTGCCAGTAGTCTGACGGGGGACATTACCACCTACGAGCAGTACTTC.